This T cell receptor beta chain was profiled in a study of T-cell reconstitution after alpha-beta-depleted transplantation in children. The CDR3 runs to 15 residues. Germline lookup yields CDR1 SGHTS and CDR2 YDEGEE. Deletions cut 0 bases from V and 7 bases from J, with 14 bases between. Unique molecular identifiers were built into the TCRbeta library. One entry per CDR3 protein, called by TCRdb with MiXCR from the PCR reads. The table lists about 640,000 distinct CDR3 sequences, roughly 17% of them singletons. The clonotype was recovered from a human donor who donated a stem cell graft to a child with acute myeloid leukemia. This sequence joins TRBV5-8 and TRBJ2-4; D perhaps matches TRBD1 (6 bases). This specimen consisted of PBMCs from the stem cell graft donor, obtained from the stem cell graft. CDR3 residues: CASSLVFGQRNIQYF. The CDR3 DNA reads as TGTGCCAGCAGCTTGGTCTTCGGACAGCGCAACATTCAGTACTTC.